The subject of this entry is one T cell receptor (beta chain). The sample comes from a study of T cell changes during pregnancy in multiple sclerosis. The table came from immunoSEQ multiplex PCR; TCRdb's copy has only in-frame clones and leaves some out. The sample carries over 90,000 clones, around 93% recorded once. Per germline, CDR1 SQVTM and CDR2 ANQGSEA. V lost 5 bases, J lost 4 bases, and 12 bases lay in between. CDR3 size: 13 residues. The TCR was taken from a female donor with multiple sclerosis, enrolled in a pregnancy study. This specimen was peripheral blood, taken before pregnancy. This chain uses TRBV29-1 with TRBJ1-3; D call uncertain. CDR3 residues: CSVTREAGNTIYF. CDR3 nucleotides: TGCAGCGTTACCCGTGAGGCCGGAAACACCATATATTTT.